The 22 T cell receptor beta chains below come from one sample, sequenced in a study of cytotoxic CD8 clonotypes in ibrutinib-treated CLL. Clones were sequenced by immunoSEQ multiplex PCR, and TCRdb holds only the in-frame ones, with some missing. The sample yields fewer than 300,000 clones, roughly 76% seen once. Sequencing used PBMCs, obtained at disease progression, from a patient treated with ibrutinib. The receptors derive from a human donor with chronic lymphocytic leukemia.

Details on this clone: A much larger clone is a single base away; this may be a read error. The chain couples TRBV11-2 to TRBJ2-3; D is ambiguous. Trimming cost V 2 bases and J 2 bases, with 2 bases left between them. CDR1 is SGHAT and CDR2 is FQNNGV in the germline V gene. The CDR3 has 12 amino acids. The CDR3, as DNA: TGTGCCAGCAGCTTAACCACAGATACGCAGTATTTT. It translates to CASSLTTDTQYF.

This chain links TRBV29-1 with TRBJ2-7; 7 bases fit TRBD1. J lost 7 bases, V lost 0 bases, and 15 bases had no gene match. Germline V gene sequence: CDR1 SQVTM, CDR2 ANQGSEA. The CDR3 totals 16 residues. Here the CDR3 reads CSVEDITGVLHREQYF. The CDR3 nucleotides read TGCAGCGTTGAAGATATAACAGGGGTCTTGCATCGGGAGCAGTACTTC.

This rearrangement joins TRBV9 to TRBJ1-6; 9 bases align to TRBD1. CDR3 length equals 15 residues. J was trimmed by 6 bases and V by 3 bases; bases with no gene match: 4. Germline loops: CDR1 SGDLS, CDR2 YYNGEE. The CDR3 DNA reads as TGTGCCAGCAGCGCCCGGGACAGGGTTAATTCACCCCTCCACTTT. Translation gives CASSARDRVNSPLHF.

This rearrangement joins TRBV7-3 to TRBJ2-3; 7 bases map to TRBD2. The V and J ends lost 1 base and 4 bases, in that order; junction bases with no gene match: 5. Per the germline V gene, CDR1 is SGHTA and CDR2 is FQGTGA. The CDR3 is 15 residues long. CDR3 region: CASSLKRGPSDTQYF. Written as DNA, the CDR3 is TGTGCCAGCAGCTTAAAGCGGGGCCCATCAGATACGCAGTATTTT.

V and J are TRBV29-1 and TRBJ1-1, with D possibly matching TRBD1 (6 bases). Germline CDR1 and CDR2: SQVTM and ANQGSEA. The V end lost 3 bases, the J end lost 2 bases, and 10 bases lay between the germline ends. This CDR3 is built from 13 residues. The CDR3 DNA is TGCAGCGTTGATGGACAGATTAACACTGAAGCTTTCTTT. Translating gives CSVDGQINTEAFF.

The CDR3 region has the DNA TGCGCCAGCAGCTTGGGACCGGGACTTTCCTACGAGCAGTACTTC. Translated: CASSLGPGLSYEQYF. The chain links TRBV5-1 to TRBJ2-7; D may be TRBD2 (6 bases). Germline CDR1 and CDR2: SGHRS and YFSETQ. This CDR3 region has 15 residues. Trimming cost V 0 bases and J 1 base, with 11 bases left between them.

The V call is TRBV19, the J call TRBJ2-3; 8 bases are shared with TRBD2. CDR1 LNHDA and CDR2 SQIVND come from the germline V gene (reference sequence). V shed 7 bases, J shed 1 base, and the junction held 4 bases outside the gene matches. The CDR3 totals 14 residues. The CDR3 DNA sequence: TGTGCCAGTACCCCGACTAGCGGCACAGATACGCAGTATTTT. It is translated as CASTPTSGTDTQYF.

The chain uses TRBV7-9 and TRBJ2-3; 14 positions agree with TRBD2. This CDR3 is 17 amino acids long. The germline V gene has CDR1 SEHNR and CDR2 FQNEAQ (reference sequence). Trimming took 1 base from V and 3 from J; bases not matched to a gene: 3. DNA of the CDR3: TGTGCCAGCAGCTTAGGGCGACTAGCGGGAGGGACAGATACGCAGTATTTT. It is translated as CASSLGRLAGGTDTQYF.

Only a few counts were recorded for this clone. The chain employs TRBV25-1 and TRBJ2-7; TRBD2 is a possible D gene (6 bases). The CDR3 runs 15 residues. Germline CDR1 reads MGHDK; CDR2 reads SYGVNS. Trimming shortened V by 4 bases and J by 4 bases, and 17 bases separated the two germline ends. CDR3 protein: CASSGPGVVGYEQYF. The DNA of the CDR3 is TGTGCCAGCAGTGGCCCGGGGGTGGTGGGGTACGAGCAGTACTTC.

This chain connects TRBV2 to TRBJ1-3; D is possibly TRBD1 (5 bases). The V and J ends lost 2 bases and 0 bases respectively, with 14 bases between them. Germline CDR1 reads SNHLY; CDR2 reads FYNNEI. There are 17 residues in the CDR3. CDR3 in DNA: TGTGCCAGCAGTGAAACGGTGGGGCCCATCTCTGGAAACACCATATATTTT. Translating gives CASSETVGPISGNTIYF.

J is TRBJ2-7 and V is TRBV9; 8 bases are shared with TRBD1. V shed 4 bases, J shed 8 bases, and the junction held 11 bases outside the gene matches. There are 14 residues in the CDR3. Germline assignment: CDR1 SGDLS and CDR2 YYNGEE. In nucleotides, the CDR3 is TGTGCCAGCAGCCTCTTGGACAGGGTTGGAAAGCAGTACTTC. Amino acid sequence: CASSLLDRVGKQYF.

This sequence joins TRBV7-2 and TRBJ2-7; unclear D gene. V was clipped by 1 base and J by 3 bases, with 13 bases between them. The CDR3 length is 15 residues. CDR1 is SGHTA, CDR2 FQGNSA, per germline. CDR3 DNA: TGTGCCAGCAGCTTAGTTCGAACTGCAAACTACGAGCAGTACTTC. Its protein product is CASSLVRTANYEQYF.

This chain links TRBV7-6 with TRBJ1-5; possible D gene TRBD1, 6 bases. This CDR3 is built from 15 residues. Trimming stripped 1 base from V and 5 bases from J, with 12 bases between. Germline V CDR1 and CDR2: SGHVS, FNYEAQ. CDR3 DNA sequence: TGTGCCAGCAGCTTAGGGCCCGGGGGCGATCAGCCCCAGCATTTT. It yields the protein CASSLGPGGDQPQHF.

This clone was counted between two and nine times. The chain employs TRBV5-1 and TRBJ2-5, with 7 nucleotides matching TRBD1. The CDR3 has 15 amino acids. The germline CDR1 and CDR2 sequences are SGHRS and YFSETQ. V lost 6 bases, J lost 1 base, and 9 bases stayed unmatched. CDR3 in amino acids: CASTSTGLGQETQYF. The CDR3 DNA reads TGCGCCAGCACCTCGACAGGGTTAGGCCAAGAGACCCAGTACTTC. Full variable domain (rest looked up from reference TRBV5-1 and TRBJ2-5): KAGVTQTPRYLIKTRGQQVTLSCSPISGHRSVSWYQQTPGQGLQFLFEYFSETQRNKGNFPGRFSGRQFSNSRSEMNVSTLELGDSALYLCASTSTGLGQETQYFGPGTRLLVL.

This clone was recorded a few times. This chain connects TRBV7-2 to TRBJ1-1, with D perhaps matching TRBD1 (5 bases). Per germline, CDR1 SGHTA and CDR2 FQGNSA. V was shortened by 3 bases and J by 3 bases, with 11 bases between the two germline ends. The CDR3 covers 14 residues. The CDR3 loop reads CASSLVGGDTEAFF. The CDR3 DNA is TGTGCCAGCAGCTTGGTTGGGGGAGACACTGAAGCTTTCTTT.

In its sample, this clone was seen a few times. The chain links TRBV2 to TRBJ2-3, with a tentative D call TRBD2 (5 bases). The CDR3 is 11 amino acids. Trimming left V 3 bases short and J 8 bases short, with 6 bases between. The germline gives CDR1 SNHLY, CDR2 FYNNEI. The CDR3 DNA follows: TGTGCCAGCAGTGAGGGGAGTACGCAGTATTTT. Its protein product is CASSEGSTQYF. Supplemented by reference TRBV2 and TRBJ2-3, the full variable domain reads EPEVTQTPSHQVTQMGQEVILRCVPISNHLYFYWYRQILGQKVEFLVSFYNNEISEKSEIFDDQFSVERPDGSNFTLKIRSTKLEDSAMYFCASSEGSTQYFGPGTRLTVL.

This rearrangement joins TRBV3-1 (or the pseudogene TRBV3-2) to TRBJ2-3; D is unclear. Trimming cost V 7 bases and J 10 bases, with 3 bases left between them. This CDR3 region has 8 residues. Germline V gene lookup returns CDR1 LGHDT and CDR2 YNNKEL (reference sequence). Here the CDR3 reads CASTSQYF. For the CDR3, the DNA is TGTGCCAGCACCTCGCAGTATTTT.

This chain uses TRBV4-1 with TRBJ1-4, with TRBD1 as a possible D gene (6 bases). V was cut by 0 bases and J by 7 bases, with 9 bases left in between. From germline, CDR1 is MGHRA and CDR2 YSYEKL. The CDR3 runs to 14 residues. CDR3 nucleotides: TGCGCCAGCAGCCAAGATATCAGGGGTGAAAAACTGTTTTTT. This codes for CASSQDIRGEKLFF.

The chain is built from TRBV7-3 and TRBJ2-2, with D possibly matching TRBD2 (6 bases). Trimming removed 5 bases from V and 1 base from J, with 14 bases in between. The CDR3 is 16 amino acids. From germline, CDR1 is SGHTA and CDR2 FQGTGA. The CDR3 region has the DNA TGTGCCAGCAGCCCCCACGCGGGGTTGAACACCGGGGAGCTGTTTTTT. Translation gives CASSPHAGLNTGELFF.

This clone was seen once. V usage is TRBV29-1 and J usage is TRBJ2-7, with TRBD1 as a possible D gene (5 bases). Germline assignment: CDR1 SQVTM and CDR2 ANQGSEA. The CDR3 is 13 amino acids. Trimming shortened V by 4 bases and J by 1 base, and 11 bases separated the two germline ends. This CDR3 is CSVVDTFSYEQYF. CDR3 DNA: TGCAGCGTTGTGGACACCTTTTCCTACGAGCAGTACTTC.

This clone was seen a single time. The chain employs TRBV7-2 and TRBJ2-3; TRBD2 matches at 9 bases. This CDR3 is 16 amino acids long. The germline V gene encodes CDR1 SGHTA and CDR2 FQGNSA. V trimming: 5 bases; J trimming: 0 bases; junction bases outside the gene matches: 6. For the CDR3, the DNA is TGTGCCAGCAGCCTCGGGACTAGCCGGAGCACAGATACGCAGTATTTT. Translating gives CASSLGTSRSTDTQYF.

V and J are TRBV2 and TRBJ1-2; D remains ambiguous. The V gene lost 3 bases and the J gene lost 2 bases, with 16 bases spanning the gap. The CDR3 runs to 16 residues. Germline V gene data show CDR1 as SNHLY and CDR2 as FYNNEI. The CDR3 sequence is CASSERAGIWNYGYTF. The CDR3 DNA sequence: TGTGCCAGCAGTGAGCGGGCGGGAATCTGGAACTATGGCTACACCTTC.